One and the same sample provided the 29 T cell receptor beta chains below, sequenced in a study of control samples from healthy donors and cancer patients. TCRdb's table, derived via immunoSEQ multiplex PCR, lists solely in-frame clones and lacks some. The repertoire holds over 150,000 clones, with approximately 92% as singletons. Sequencing used blood. The receptors derive from a middle-aged woman in good health.

The chain recombines TRBV19 with TRBJ1-3; D may be TRBD1 (5 bases). The CDR3 spans 15 residues. Germline CDR1 reads LNHDA; CDR2 reads SQIVND (reference sequence). V gave up 5 bases and J gave up 0 bases, with 11 bases separating them. CDR3 region: CASSPRQSSGNTIYF. Here the CDR3 DNA reads TGTGCCAGTAGTCCGAGACAGAGCTCTGGAAACACCATATATTTT.

This clone was seen once. The CDR3 sequence is CASSSSWGANYGYTF. Here the CDR3 DNA reads TGTGCCAGCAGCTCTTCTTGGGGGGCAAACTATGGCTACACCTTC. The chain combines TRBV3-1 (or the pseudogene TRBV3-2) with TRBJ1-2, with TRBD1 as a possible D gene (6 bases). Germline CDR1 reads LGHDT; CDR2 reads YNNKEL (reference sequence). Trimming stripped 5 bases from V and 2 bases from J, with 15 bases between. This CDR3 comprises 15 residues.

V is TRBV19 and J is TRBJ1-2; the D is unclear. Germline-derived CDR1 and CDR2 are LNHDA and SQIVND (reference sequence). The CDR3 is made up of 13 amino acids. V was pared by 0 bases and J by 7 bases, with 9 bases between. CDR3 nucleotide sequence: TGTGCCAGTAGTATAGATCCGCAGTCTGGCTACACCTTC. This sequence encodes CASSIDPQSGYTF.

The chain joins TRBV6-2 or TRBV6-3 to TRBJ1-2, with D possibly matching TRBD1 (5 bases). Germline assignment: CDR1 MNHEY and CDR2 SVGEGT. Trimming pared 2 bases from V and 2 bases from J, leaving 6 bases between. The CDR3 spans 13 residues. Here the CDR3 DNA reads TGTGCCAGCAGTTACACAGGAAACTATGGCTACACCTTC. Encoded protein: CASSYTGNYGYTF.

This chain uses TRBV12-5 with TRBJ1-2; TRBD1 aligns across 9 bases. This CDR3 is 12 amino acids long. CDR1 and CDR2 (germline): LGHNT, FRNRAP. Unmatched junction bases numbered 4, after V lost 6 bases and J lost 8 bases. CDR3 DNA sequence: TGTGCTAGTGGCCGTACAGGGGGCGGCTACACCTTC. It codes for CASGRTGGGYTF. The full variable domain, with the rest looked up from reference TRBV12-5 and TRBJ1-2, is DARVTQTPRHKVTEMGQEVTMRCQPILGHNTVFWYRQTMMQGLELLAYFRNRAPLDDSGMPKDRFSAEMPDATLATLKIQPSEPRDSAVYFCASGRTGGGYTFGSGTRLTVV.

The table lists this clone with a count of one. The chain recombines TRBV5-1 with TRBJ2-2; the match to TRBD2 covers 8 bases. The CDR3 totals 14 residues. J was trimmed by 2 bases and V by 6 bases; bases with no gene match: 3. Germline CDR1 reads SGHRS; CDR2 reads YFSETQ. The CDR3 region has the DNA TGCGCCAGCACGGCGGGGGGAAACACCGGGGAGCTGTTTTTT. Translating it yields CASTAGGNTGELFF. The full variable domain, rest sourced from reference TRBV5-1 and TRBJ2-2, is KAGVTQTPRYLIKTRGQQVTLSCSPISGHRSVSWYQQTPGQGLQFLFEYFSETQRNKGNFPGRFSGRQFSNSRSEMNVSTLELGDSALYLCASTAGGNTGELFFGEGSRLTVL.

The chain uses TRBV28 and TRBJ2-1; D uncertain. Deletions cut 2 bases from V and 7 bases from J, with 6 bases between. The CDR3 length is 12 residues. Germline V lookup: CDR1 MDHEN, CDR2 SYDVKM. The CDR3 protein is CASSLLANEQFF. The DNA of the CDR3 is TGTGCCAGCAGTTTACTGGCGAATGAGCAGTTCTTC.

The chain couples TRBV10-3 to TRBJ2-1, with TRBD1 matching over 7 bases. The CDR3 length is 12 residues. The germline gives CDR1 ENHRY, CDR2 SYGVKD. V lost 5 bases to trimming and J lost 8 bases; unmatched junction nucleotides: 3. The CDR3 sequence: CAISRTGDEQFF. As DNA, the CDR3 is TGTGCCATCAGTCGAACAGGGGATGAGCAGTTCTTC.

The V and J genes are TRBV19 and TRBJ2-3; no firm D call. The CDR3 contains 15 residues. With 2 bases removed from V and 3 bases from J, the gap between germline ends came to 12 bases. Germline assignment: CDR1 LNHDA and CDR2 SQIVND (reference sequence). CDR3 DNA: TGTGCCAGTAGTATAAGCCCAAGAGGAACAGATACGCAGTATTTT. Translated: CASSISPRGTDTQYF.

The V call is TRBV4-1, the J call TRBJ1-1, with 7 nucleotides matching TRBD1. CDR3 size: 16 residues. The V gene end was trimmed by 4 bases and the J gene end by 0 bases; junction bases not matched to a gene: 8. CDR1 and CDR2 from the germline V gene are MGHRA and YSYEKL. The CDR3 DNA is TGCGCCAGCAGCCCCGATCCCGGGACAGTGAACACTGAAGCTTTCTTT. Protein sequence: CASSPDPGTVNTEAFF.

Written as DNA, the CDR3 is TGTGCCAGCAGCTTAGGCAGACAGATAAACACTGAAGCTTTCTTT. Translation gives CASSLGRQINTEAFF. The chain couples TRBV13 to TRBJ1-1; D is possibly TRBD1 (5 bases). V was cut by 0 bases and J by 2 bases, with 10 bases left in between. The germline V gene has CDR1 PRHDT and CDR2 FYEKMQ (reference sequence). The CDR3 is made up of 15 amino acids.

The genes are TRBV19 and TRBJ2-3, with D perhaps assigned TRBD1 or TRBD2 (5 bases each). CDR3 length: 14 residues. The germline V gene encodes CDR1 LNHDA and CDR2 SQIVND (reference sequence). V lost 5 bases, J lost 0 bases, and 9 bases lay in between. For the CDR3, the DNA is TGTGCCAGTAGTTCCGGGGCGAGCACAGATACGCAGTATTTT. Translating it yields CASSSGASTDTQYF.

This clone was detected a few times. The chain uses TRBV2 and TRBJ1-1; TRBD1 agrees at 11 bases. The CDR3 extends over 14 amino acids. The germline gives CDR1 SNHLY, CDR2 FYNNEI. The trim removed 7 bases at V and 1 base at J, leaving 2 bases unmatched. DNA for the CDR3: TGTGCCAGCAAAGGACAGGGGGCGAACACTGAAGCTTTCTTT. Its protein product is CASKGQGANTEAFF.

V gene TRBV6-5 combines with J gene TRBJ2-1; D tentatively reads TRBD1 or TRBD2 (5 bases each). CDR3 length: 13 residues. Trimming removed 8 bases at V and 0 bases at J, with 8 bases between. Germline CDR1 MNHEY, CDR2 SVGAGI. CDR3 sequence reads: CASGGSSYNEQFF. CDR3 nucleotides: TGTGCCAGCGGGGGTAGCTCCTACAATGAGCAGTTCTTC.

This chain links TRBV19 with TRBJ1-2, with D tentatively TRBD1 (5 bases). This CDR3 comprises 13 residues. Trimming left V 8 bases short and J 2 bases short, with 12 bases between. Germline V gene lookup returns CDR1 LNHDA and CDR2 SQIVND (reference sequence). The chain's CDR3 is CASSQGPNYGYTF. The CDR3, as DNA: TGTGCCAGTTCCCAGGGCCCGAACTATGGCTACACCTTC.

The chain combines TRBV5-1 with TRBJ1-1; D is perhaps TRBD1 (6 bases). Germline assignment: CDR1 SGHRS and CDR2 YFSETQ. Trimming took off 3 bases at V and 3 bases at J, with 21 bases between the two ends. This CDR3 has 17 residues. This CDR3 is CASSWGTRTDGDTEAFF. The CDR3 DNA is TGCGCCAGCAGCTGGGGGACCAGGACAGACGGGGACACTGAAGCTTTCTTT.

This sequence joins TRBV18 and TRBJ2-5; D gene ambiguous. Germline assignment: CDR1 KGHSH and CDR2 LQKENI. This CDR3 region has 13 residues. Trimming took 0 bases from V and 3 from J, leaving 5 bases between them. CDR3 sequence (DNA): TGTGCCAGCTCACCACCGCTGGAAGAGACCCAGTACTTC. Residues: CASSPPLEETQYF.

The gene calls are TRBV19 and TRBJ2-7; unclear D gene. CDR3 length equals 13 residues. Trimming pared 3 bases from V and 4 bases from J, leaving 10 bases between. The V gene's germline CDR1 is LNHDA and CDR2 SQIVND (reference sequence). The CDR3 nucleotides are TGTGCCAGTAGTATCGGCCCGGAGTACGAGCAGTACTTC. This encodes CASSIGPEYEQYF.

Comment on this clone: Other nucleotide sequences from this sample produce the same CDR3. This chain uses TRBV6-5 with TRBJ1-5; D perhaps matches TRBD1 (5 bases). This CDR3 is 14 amino acids long. V was trimmed by 2 bases and J by 4 bases, leaving 9 bases between them. The V gene's germline CDR1 is MNHEY and CDR2 SVGAGI. DNA of the CDR3: TGTGCCAGCAGTTACGGGGGAGGGAATCAGCCCCAGCATTTT. Translating gives CASSYGGGNQPQHF.

This rearrangement joins TRBV24-1 to TRBJ2-7; TRBD1 matches 11 bases. The V and J ends lost 4 bases and 6 bases, in that order; junction bases with no gene match: 7. The germline CDR1 and CDR2 sequences are KGHDR and SFDVKD. The CDR3 runs to 15 residues. The CDR3 here is CATSDSRTGGTEQYF. Here the CDR3 DNA reads TGTGCCACCAGTGACTCCCGGACAGGGGGCACCGAGCAGTACTTC.

This clone was seen a few times. The J gene is TRBJ1-2, the V gene TRBV9; D not certain. The germline CDR1 and CDR2 sequences are SGDLS and YYNGEE. The CDR3 covers 11 residues. Trimming removed 0 bases at V and 10 bases at J, with 7 bases between. CDR3 residues: CASSVVGYYTF. DNA of the CDR3: TGTGCCAGCAGCGTAGTGGGCTACTACACCTTC.

The chain joins TRBV20-1 to TRBJ1-1; D is unresolved. The V end was cut by 7 bases, the J end by 6 bases, with 12 bases between. The CDR3 runs 11 residues. In germline, CDR1 is DFQATT, CDR2 SNEGSKA (reference sequence). The CDR3 loop is CSVFLSSEAFF. Here the CDR3 DNA reads TGCAGTGTCTTCCTGAGCTCTGAAGCTTTCTTT.

The chain joins TRBV7-6 to TRBJ1-1; 8 bases are a match to TRBD1. Germline CDR1 SGHVS, CDR2 FNYEAQ. Unmatched junction bases numbered 9, after V lost 4 bases and J lost 5 bases. The CDR3 has 15 residues. CDR3 loop: CASSSRTGLETEAFF. The CDR3 DNA reads TGTGCCAGCAGCTCCCGGACAGGGCTTGAGACTGAAGCTTTCTTT.

V is TRBV11-2 and J is TRBJ2-1, with a weak D call TRBD1 (6 bases). CDR1 is SGHAT, CDR2 FQNNGV, per germline. This CDR3 comprises 15 residues. V lost 5 bases to trimming and J lost 7 bases, with 18 bases between them. The CDR3 spells CASSHRDGRRNEQFF. The CDR3 DNA reads TGTGCCAGCAGCCACAGGGACGGACGAAGAAATGAGCAGTTCTTC.

The V call is TRBV5-1, the J call TRBJ1-2, with 9 bases matching TRBD1. Germline V gene lookup returns CDR1 SGHRS and CDR2 YFSETQ. The CDR3 is made up of 14 amino acids. The junction had 6 bases not matched to a gene; V was cut back by 6 bases and J by 3 bases. In nucleotides, the CDR3 is TGCGCCAGCAACCTGGACAGGGGCGACTATGGCTACACCTTC. Encoded protein: CASNLDRGDYGYTF.

The gene calls are TRBV11-2 and TRBJ1-2, with D possibly TRBD1 on 6 matching bases. Germline assignment: CDR1 SGHAT and CDR2 FQNNGV. This CDR3 is built from 14 residues. Deletions cut 3 bases from V and 8 bases from J, with 16 bases between. CDR3 amino acids: CASSFLVGGEGYTF. In DNA, the CDR3 is TGTGCCAGCAGCTTTTTGGTCGGGGGCGAAGGCTACACCTTC.

This chain links TRBV5-1 with TRBJ1-4, with TRBD1 as a possible D gene (5 bases). V was cut by 7 bases and J by 2 bases, with 12 bases left in between. The germline CDR1 and CDR2 sequences are SGHRS and YFSETQ. This CDR3 region has 14 residues. As DNA, the CDR3 is TGCGCCAGCGGACTAGACAGCACTAATGAAAAACTGTTTTTT. Translation gives CASGLDSTNEKLFF.

This clone appeared a single time. The CDR3 bases are TGTGCCAGCAAGCGGGGGGAGACTGAAGCTTTCTTT. It specifies CASKRGETEAFF. This chain uses TRBV12-3 or TRBV12-4 with TRBJ1-1; TRBD1 might be the D (5 bases). The CDR3 runs 12 residues. V was trimmed by 7 bases and J by 5 bases, leaving 11 bases between them.

The chain couples TRBV7-8 to TRBJ2-5, with a possible D match to TRBD1 (6 bases). Trimming stripped 5 bases from V and 4 bases from J, with 14 bases between. CDR1 is SGHVS, CDR2 FQNEAQ, per germline. The CDR3 extends over 14 amino acids. CDR3 in DNA: TGTGCCAGCAGCGCCCTCAGGGGCCCAGAGACCCAGTACTTC. Protein: CASSALRGPETQYF.